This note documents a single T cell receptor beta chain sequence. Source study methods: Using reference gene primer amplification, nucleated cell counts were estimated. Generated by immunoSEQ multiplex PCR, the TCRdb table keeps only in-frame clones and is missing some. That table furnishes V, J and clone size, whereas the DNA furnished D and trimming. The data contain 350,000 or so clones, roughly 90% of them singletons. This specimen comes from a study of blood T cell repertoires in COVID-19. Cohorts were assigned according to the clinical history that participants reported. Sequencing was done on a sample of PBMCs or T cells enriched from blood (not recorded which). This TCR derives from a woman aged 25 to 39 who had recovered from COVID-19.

This CDR3 is CASSSTGAHEQYF. The CDR3 nucleotides read TGCGCCAGCAGCTCGACAGGTGCCCACGAGCAGTACTTC. J is TRBJ2-7 and V is TRBV5-1; TRBD1 is a possible D gene (6 bases). CDR3 size: 13 residues. Trimming shortened V by 3 bases and J by 5 bases, and 12 bases separated the two germline ends. CDR1 SGHRS and CDR2 YFSETQ come from the germline V gene.